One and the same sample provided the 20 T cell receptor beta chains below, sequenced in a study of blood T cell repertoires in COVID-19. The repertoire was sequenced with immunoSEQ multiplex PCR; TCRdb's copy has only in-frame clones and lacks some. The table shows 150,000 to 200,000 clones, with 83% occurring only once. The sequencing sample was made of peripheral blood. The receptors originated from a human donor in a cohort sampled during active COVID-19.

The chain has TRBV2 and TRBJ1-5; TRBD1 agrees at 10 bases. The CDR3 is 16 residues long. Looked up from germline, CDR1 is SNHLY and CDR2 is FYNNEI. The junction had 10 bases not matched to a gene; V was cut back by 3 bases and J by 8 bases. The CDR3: CASSDPGTGAGEPQHF. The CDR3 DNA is TGTGCCAGCAGTGACCCCGGGACAGGGGCAGGTGAGCCCCAGCATTTT.

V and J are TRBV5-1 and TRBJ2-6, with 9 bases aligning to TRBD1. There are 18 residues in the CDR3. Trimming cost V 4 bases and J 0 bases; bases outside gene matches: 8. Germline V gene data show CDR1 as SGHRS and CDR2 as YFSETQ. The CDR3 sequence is CASSLGTGLTSGANVLTF. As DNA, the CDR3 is TGCGCCAGCAGCCTAGGGACAGGGTTGACCTCTGGGGCCAACGTCCTGACTTTC.

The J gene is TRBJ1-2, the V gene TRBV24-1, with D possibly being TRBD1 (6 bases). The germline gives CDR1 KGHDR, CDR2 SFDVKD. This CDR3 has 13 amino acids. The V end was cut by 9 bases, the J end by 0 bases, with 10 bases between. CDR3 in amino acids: CATGDNANYGYTF. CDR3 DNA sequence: TGTGCCACCGGGGACAACGCTAACTATGGCTACACCTTC.

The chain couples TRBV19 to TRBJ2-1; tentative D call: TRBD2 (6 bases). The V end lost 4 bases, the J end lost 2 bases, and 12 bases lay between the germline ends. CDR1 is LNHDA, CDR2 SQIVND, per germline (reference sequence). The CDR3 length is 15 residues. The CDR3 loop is CASSTAGGTYNEQFF. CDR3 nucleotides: TGTGCCAGTAGTACGGCTGGCGGGACCTACAATGAGCAGTTCTTC.

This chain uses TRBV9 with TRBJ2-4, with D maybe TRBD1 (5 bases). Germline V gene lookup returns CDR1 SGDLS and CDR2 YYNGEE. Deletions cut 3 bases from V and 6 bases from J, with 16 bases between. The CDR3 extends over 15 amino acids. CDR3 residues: CASSATRVLGNIQYF. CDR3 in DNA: TGTGCCAGCAGCGCAACCAGGGTACTTGGAAACATTCAGTACTTC. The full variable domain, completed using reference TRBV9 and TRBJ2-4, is DSGVTQTPKHLITATGQRVTLRCSPRSGDLSVYWYQQSLDQGLQFLIQYYNGEERAKGNILERFSAQQFPDLHSELNLSSLELGDSALYFCASSATRVLGNIQYFGAGTRLSVL.

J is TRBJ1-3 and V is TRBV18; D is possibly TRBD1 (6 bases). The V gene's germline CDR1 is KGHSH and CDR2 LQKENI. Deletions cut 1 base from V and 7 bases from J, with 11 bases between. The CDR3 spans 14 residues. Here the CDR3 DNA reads TGTGCCAGCTCACCACAGGGGGAAGGGAACACCATATATTTT. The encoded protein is CASSPQGEGNTIYF.

This CDR3 is CASHRGKNTEAFF. In nucleotides, the CDR3 is TGTGCCAGTCACAGGGGTAAGAACACTGAAGCTTTCTTT. The V and J genes are TRBV19 and TRBJ1-1, with 7 bases fitting TRBD1. Germline V CDR1 and CDR2: LNHDA, SQIVND (reference sequence). V shed 8 bases and J 1 base; nucleotides not matched to a gene: 4. This CDR3 is built from 13 residues. The full variable domain, completed using reference TRBV19 and TRBJ1-1, is DGGITQSPKYLFRKEGQNVTLSCEQNLNHDAMYWYRQDPGQGLRLIYYSQIVNDFQKGDIAEGYSVSREKKESFPLTVTSAQKNPTAFYLCASHRGKNTEAFFGQGTRLTVV.

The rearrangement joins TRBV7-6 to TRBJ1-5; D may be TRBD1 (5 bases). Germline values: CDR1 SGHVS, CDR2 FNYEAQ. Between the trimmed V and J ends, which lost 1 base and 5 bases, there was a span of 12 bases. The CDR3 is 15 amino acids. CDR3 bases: TGTGCCAGCAGCTTAGGCACAGGTCGGGATCAGCCCCAGCATTTT. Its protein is CASSLGTGRDQPQHF. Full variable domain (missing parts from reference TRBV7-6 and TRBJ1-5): GAGVSQSPRYKVTKRGQDVALRCDPISGHVSLYWYRQALGQGPEFLTYFNYEAQQDKSGLPNDRFSAERPEGSISTLTIQRTEQRDSAMYRCASSLGTGRDQPQHFGDGTRLSIL.

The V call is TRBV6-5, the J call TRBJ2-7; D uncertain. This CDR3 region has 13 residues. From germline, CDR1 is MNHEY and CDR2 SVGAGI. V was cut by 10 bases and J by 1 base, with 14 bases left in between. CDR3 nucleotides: TGTGCCACTTGGTGGGCACCTTCCTACGAGCAGTACTTC. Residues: CATWWAPSYEQYF.

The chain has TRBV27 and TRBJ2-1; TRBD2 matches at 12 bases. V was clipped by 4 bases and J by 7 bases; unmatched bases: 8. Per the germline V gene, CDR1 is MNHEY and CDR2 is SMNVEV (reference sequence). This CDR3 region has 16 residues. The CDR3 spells CASSSFLGLAGNEQFF. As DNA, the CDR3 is TGTGCCAGCAGTTCCTTCCTCGGACTAGCGGGAAATGAGCAGTTCTTC.

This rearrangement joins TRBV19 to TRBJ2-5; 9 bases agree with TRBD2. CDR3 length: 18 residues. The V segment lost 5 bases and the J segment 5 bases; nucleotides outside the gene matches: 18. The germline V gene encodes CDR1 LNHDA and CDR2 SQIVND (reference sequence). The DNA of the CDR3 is TGTGCCAGTAGTCCAGCCCGACTTGCGGGGGGGCTATTTGAGACCCAGTACTTC. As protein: CASSPARLAGGLFETQYF.

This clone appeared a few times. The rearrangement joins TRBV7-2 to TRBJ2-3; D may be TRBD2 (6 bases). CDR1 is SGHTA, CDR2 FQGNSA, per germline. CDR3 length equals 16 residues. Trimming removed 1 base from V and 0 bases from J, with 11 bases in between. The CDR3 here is CASSLDGRGSTDTQYF. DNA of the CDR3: TGTGCCAGCAGCTTAGACGGGCGGGGAAGCACAGATACGCAGTATTTT.

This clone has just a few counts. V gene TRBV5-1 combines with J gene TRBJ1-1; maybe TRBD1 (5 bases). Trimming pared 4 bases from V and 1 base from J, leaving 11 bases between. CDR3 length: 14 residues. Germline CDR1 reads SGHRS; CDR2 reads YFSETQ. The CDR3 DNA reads TGCGCCAGCAGCCCCAGGGTAGAGAACACTGAAGCTTTCTTT. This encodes CASSPRVENTEAFF.

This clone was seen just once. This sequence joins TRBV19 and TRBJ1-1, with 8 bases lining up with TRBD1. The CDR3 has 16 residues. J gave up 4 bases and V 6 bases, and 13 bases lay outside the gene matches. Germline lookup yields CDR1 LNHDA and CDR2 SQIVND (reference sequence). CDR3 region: CASSPSGGSFSTEAFF. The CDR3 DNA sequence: TGTGCCAGTAGCCCCTCAGGGGGCTCGTTCTCCACTGAAGCTTTCTTT.

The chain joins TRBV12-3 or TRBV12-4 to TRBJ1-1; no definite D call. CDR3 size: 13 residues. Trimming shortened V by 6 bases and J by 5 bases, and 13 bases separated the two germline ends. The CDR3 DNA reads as TGTGCCAGCAGCCCCGGGTTGAGAACTGAAGCTTTCTTT. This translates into CASSPGLRTEAFF.

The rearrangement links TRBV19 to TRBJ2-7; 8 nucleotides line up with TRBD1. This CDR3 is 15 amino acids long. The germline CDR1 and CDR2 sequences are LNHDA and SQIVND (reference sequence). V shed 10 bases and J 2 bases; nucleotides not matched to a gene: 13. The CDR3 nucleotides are TGTGCCACCTTCGGGACAGGAGGAAGGGCCTACGAGCAGTACTTC. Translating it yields CATFGTGGRAYEQYF.

The CDR3 coding sequence is TGTGCCAGCAGTGTTGGGACTAGCGGAGGGGATACGCAGTATTTT. Translated, it gives CASSVGTSGGDTQYF. The chain joins TRBV6-4 to TRBJ2-3, with 11 positions matching TRBD2. The CDR3 is 15 residues long. The J segment lost 6 bases and the V segment lost 4 bases, leaving 6 bases of the junction unmatched. Per germline, CDR1 MRHNA and CDR2 SNTAGT.

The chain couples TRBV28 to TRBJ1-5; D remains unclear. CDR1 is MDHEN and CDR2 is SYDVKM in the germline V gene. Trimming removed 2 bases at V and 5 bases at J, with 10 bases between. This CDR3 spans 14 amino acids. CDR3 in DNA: TGTGCCAGCAGTTTAGTGAGGGTCGATCAGCCCCAGCATTTT. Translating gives CASSLVRVDQPQHF.

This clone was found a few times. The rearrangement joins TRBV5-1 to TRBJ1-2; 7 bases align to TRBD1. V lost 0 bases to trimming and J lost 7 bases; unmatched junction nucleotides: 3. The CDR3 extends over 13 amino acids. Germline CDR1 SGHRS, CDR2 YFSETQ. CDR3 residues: CASSLGRGPGYTF. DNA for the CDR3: TGCGCCAGCAGCTTGGGGAGGGGGCCTGGCTACACCTTC. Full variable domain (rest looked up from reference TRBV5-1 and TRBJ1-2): KAGVTQTPRYLIKTRGQQVTLSCSPISGHRSVSWYQQTPGQGLQFLFEYFSETQRNKGNFPGRFSGRQFSNSRSEMNVSTLELGDSALYLCASSLGRGPGYTFGSGTRLTVV.

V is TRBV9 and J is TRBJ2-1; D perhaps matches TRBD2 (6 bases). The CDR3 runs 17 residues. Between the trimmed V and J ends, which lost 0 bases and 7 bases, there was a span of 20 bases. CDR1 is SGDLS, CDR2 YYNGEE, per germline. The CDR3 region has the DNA TGTGCCAGCAGCGTAGATAGGGGAGGAGCAGCTCAGAATGAGCAGTTCTTC. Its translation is CASSVDRGGAAQNEQFF.